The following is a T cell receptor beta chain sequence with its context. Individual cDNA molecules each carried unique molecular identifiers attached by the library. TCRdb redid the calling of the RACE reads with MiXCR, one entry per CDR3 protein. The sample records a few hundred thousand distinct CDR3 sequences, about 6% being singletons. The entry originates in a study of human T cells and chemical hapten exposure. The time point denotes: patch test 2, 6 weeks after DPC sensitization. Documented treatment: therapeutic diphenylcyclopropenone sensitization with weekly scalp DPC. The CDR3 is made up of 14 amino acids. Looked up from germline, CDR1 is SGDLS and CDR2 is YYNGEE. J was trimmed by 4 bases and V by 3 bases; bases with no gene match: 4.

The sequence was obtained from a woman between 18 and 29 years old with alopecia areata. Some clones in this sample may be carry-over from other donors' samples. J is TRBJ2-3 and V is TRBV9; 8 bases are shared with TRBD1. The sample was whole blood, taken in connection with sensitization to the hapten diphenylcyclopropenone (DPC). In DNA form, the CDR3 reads TGTGCCAGCAGCGATAAACAGGGGGCAGATACGCAGTATTTT. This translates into CASSDKQGADTQYF.